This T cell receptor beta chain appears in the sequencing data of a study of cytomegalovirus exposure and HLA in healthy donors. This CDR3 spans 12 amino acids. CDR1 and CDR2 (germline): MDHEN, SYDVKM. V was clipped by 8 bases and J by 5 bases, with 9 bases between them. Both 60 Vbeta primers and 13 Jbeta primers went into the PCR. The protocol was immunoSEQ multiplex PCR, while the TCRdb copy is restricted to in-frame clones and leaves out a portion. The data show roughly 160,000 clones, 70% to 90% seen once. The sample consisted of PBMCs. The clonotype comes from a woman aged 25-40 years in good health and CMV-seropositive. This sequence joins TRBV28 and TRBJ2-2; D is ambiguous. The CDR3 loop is CASQKMTGELFF. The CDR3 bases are TGTGCCAGCCAAAAAATGACCGGGGAGCTGTTTTTT.